The source of this T cell receptor beta chain is a study of T cells in Graves' hyperthyroidism and ophthalmopathy. General study results and limits: Most expanded thyroid clonotypes above 0.001 recurred in blood.

Cells are PBMCs isolated from around 9.4 ml of fresh blood. What was amplified from RNA transcripts were TCR beta CDR3 regions. Primed by the HTBI set, a first-round RT-PCR was run on the TCR CDR3. TCRdb re-called the multiplex PCR reads with MiXCR, one entry per CDR3 protein. Seen here are about 590,000 distinct CDR3 sequences, 13% to 15% observed once, and the top ten hold around 7%. In this sample, this clonotype turned up a few times. Antigen unknown. The CDR3 sequence is 14 residues long. J lost 8 bases, V lost 3 bases, and 6 bases had no gene match. Germline V gene sequence: CDR1 MNHEY, CDR2 SMNVEV (reference sequence).

The receptor comes from a woman between 18 and 29 years old with Graves' ophthalmopathy. The sample comprised blood. This sequence joins TRBV27 and TRBJ1-4; 7 bases align to TRBD1. This CDR3 reads CASSFNRGQEKLFF. CDR3 DNA sequence: TGTGCCAGCAGTTTTAACAGGGGACAGGAAAAACTGTTTTTT. The full variable domain, with the rest looked up from reference TRBV27 and TRBJ1-4, is EAQVTQNPRYLITVTGKKLTVTCSQNMNHEYMSWYRQDPGLGLRQIYYSMNVEVTDKGDVPEGYKVSRKEKRNFPLILESPSPNQTSLYFCASSFNRGQEKLFFGSGTQLSVL.